The source of this T cell receptor (beta chain) is a study of blood T cell repertoires in COVID-19. Overall study: The United States, Italy and Spain supplied acute and convalescent COVID-19 samples. PBMCs, B-cell-depleted T cells, or T cells provided the cDNA or gDNA that made up the material.

Grouping used clinical history reported by participants in a survey and questionnaire. V was pared by 5 bases and J by 2 bases, with 16 bases between. Germline V lookup: CDR1 SGHTA, CDR2 FQGNSA. CDR3 size: 15 residues. Authors' processing steps: Amplified reference gene primers provided the basis for estimating nucleated cell counts. Method: immunoSEQ multiplex PCR; TCRdb's copy keeps in-frame clones and lacks some. V and J calls and clone size come straight from that table; D and trimming were deduced from the DNA. The sample carries some 250,000 clones, about 89% recorded once. The J gene is TRBJ2-7, the V gene TRBV7-2, with D perhaps TRBD1 (6 bases). The sequenced sample was PBMCs or T cells enriched from blood (not recorded which). The receptor was derived from a human donor in a cohort exposed to, infected with or recovered from COVID-19 (not recorded which). The donor label of this sample is uncertain. CDR3 coding DNA: TGTGCCAGCAGCCCCACCAGGGGATCGACCTACGAGCAGTACTTC. Translating it yields CASSPTRGSTYEQYF.